The sequence of this T cell receptor beta chain was determined in a study of blood T cells in healthy people across ages. General study results and limits: It was found that TCR beta diversity correlated strongly with the percentage of naive T cells.

In the case of this clonotype: Its antigen is still unknown.

The use of a sample-barcoded 5' primer and a J-beta primer mix characterized a second PCR of roughly 6 to 12 cycles. One entry per CDR3 protein, called by TCRdb with MiXCR from the 5' RACE reads. This sample yields some 1.4 million distinct CDR3 sequences, of which 42% are seen a single time; 6.5% to 10% belongs to the top ten. The CDR3 is 14 amino acids. Germline V gene sequence: CDR1 MGHRA, CDR2 YSYEKL. V shed 5 bases, J shed 11 bases, and the junction held 8 bases outside the gene matches. PBMCs, at least 6 million per sample, were isolated. No fewer than 6 micrograms of total RNA were isolated from every sample.

Sequencing was performed on blood. The TCR was taken from a woman aged 18-29 years in good health. The genes are TRBV4-1 and TRBJ2-5, with 13 bases fitting TRBD2. The CDR3 nucleotides are TGCGCCAGCAGCTGGACTAGCGGGAGCAATGAGCAGTACTTC. It encodes CASSWTSGSNEQYF.